This entry features one T cell receptor beta chain sequence. Fresh peripheral blood, 10 ml, yielded the PBMCs. RNA transcripts provided the source from which TCR beta CDR3 regions were amplified. HTBI primers were the set used in a first-round RT-PCR of the TCR CDR3. In TCRdb, the multiplex PCR reads were re-called with MiXCR into one record per CDR3 protein. The table records some 380,000 distinct CDR3 sequences, approximately 13% of them present only once. The germline V and J ends were trimmed by 7 bases and 4 bases, with 15 bases remaining between them. The CDR3 extends over 14 amino acids. The data belong to a study of T cells in Graves' hyperthyroidism and ophthalmopathy.

This clonotype was sampled from a man aged 25 to 40 with Graves' hyperthyroidism that later progressed to Graves' ophthalmopathy. V is TRBV12-3 or TRBV12-4 and J is TRBJ2-3, with D unclear. The sample comprised blood. CDR3 nucleotides: TGTGCCAGCAACATTGGAGATACGGCAGATACGCAGTATTTT. Translating gives CASNIGDTADTQYF.